A selection of T cell receptor beta chains follows, all from one sample in a study of cytomegalovirus exposure and HLA in healthy donors. The protocol was immunoSEQ multiplex PCR, while the TCRdb copy is restricted to in-frame clones and leaves out a portion. The sample shows fewer than 200,000 clones, roughly four fifths of them seen only once. The sequenced sample consisted of PBMCs. All receptors come from a female donor in good health and CMV-seronegative. Each CDR3 is given with its conserved first and last residue. D genes are given only for firm matches. A clone size is listed for some rows: how often the clone was seen (once, few, many), or a class if it is expanded.

D gene,J gene,clone size,V gene,CDR3 protein
-,TRBJ2-5,-,TRBV5-1,CASSLERRREETQYF
-,TRBJ1-5,-,TRBV21-1,CASSKLLGGSNQPQHF
-,TRBJ1-2,-,TRBV5-4,CASRSDLINYGYTF
TRBD1,TRBJ1-6,-,TRBV19,CASSIGVQGGSPLHF
-,TRBJ2-1,-,TRBV7-9,CASSTGTGLTNEQFF
TRBD2,TRBJ2-2,once,TRBV28,CASSSSLLAVNTGELFF
TRBD1,TRBJ2-7,-,TRBV11-2,CASSLRQGAYEQYF
TRBD2,TRBJ2-1,-,TRBV7-3,CASSPRAGADYNEQFF
-,TRBJ1-2,-,TRBV30,CAWTPGGAGIDISGYTF
TRBD2,TRBJ2-7,few,TRBV6-6,CASSYRVTSGSYEQYF
-,TRBJ2-3,-,TRBV7-2,CASSLGLRQGTDTQYF
-,TRBJ2-3,-,TRBV19,CASSLPQMGRDTQYF
-,TRBJ1-1,once,TRBV5-1,CASSPKTAMNTEAFF
-,TRBJ2-3,-,TRBV5-6,CASSLVGAGTDTQYF
TRBD1,TRBJ1-3,-,TRBV5-4,CASSPGQVAGNTIYF
TRBD1,TRBJ1-2,-,TRBV5-6,CASTPRTGWDGYTF
TRBD1,TRBJ1-2,-,TRBV11-2,CASSPDPGQSYGYTF
-,TRBJ1-2,-,TRBV7-9,CASSFVGTRYGYTF
-,TRBJ2-3,-,TRBV6-1,CASSEDRADTQYF
TRBD2,TRBJ2-1,-,TRBV11-1,CASSLVLAGEGEQFF
TRBD2,TRBJ2-1,-,TRBV27,CASSGGVLAASYNEQFF
TRBD2,TRBJ2-5,-,TRBV7-6,CASRETSAYQETQYF
TRBD1,TRBJ1-1,-,TRBV2,CASWRGQLTEAFF
TRBD1,TRBJ2-1,-,TRBV7-2,CASSSRQGSNEQFF
-,TRBJ1-5,few,TRBV4-1,CASSQSPHGSNQPQHF
TRBD1,TRBJ2-7,-,TRBV19,CASSTQGQGSYEQYF